This entry is about one TCR beta chain. TCRdb processed the 5' RACE reads anew with MiXCR; each CDR3 protein has one entry. The sample consists of more than 95,000 distinct CDR3 sequences, 16% of them appearing once. The V and J ends lost 0 bases and 1 base, in that order; junction bases with no gene match: 8. The CDR3 contains 18 residues. The germline gives CDR1 MGHRA, CDR2 YSYEKL. The data originate from a study of early T cells in non-severe SARS-CoV-2 infection. This TCR was recovered from an adult who was a healthcare worker with PCR-confirmed SARS-CoV-2 infection or an uninfected control (not recorded which). Sequenced sample: whole blood. This chain joins TRBV4-1 and TRBJ2-5; 10 bases are shared with TRBD2. CDR3 residues: CASSQDSGLAEPQETQYF. CDR3 nucleotide sequence: TGCGCCAGCAGCCAAGATTCAGGACTAGCGGAGCCCCAAGAGACCCAGTACTTC.